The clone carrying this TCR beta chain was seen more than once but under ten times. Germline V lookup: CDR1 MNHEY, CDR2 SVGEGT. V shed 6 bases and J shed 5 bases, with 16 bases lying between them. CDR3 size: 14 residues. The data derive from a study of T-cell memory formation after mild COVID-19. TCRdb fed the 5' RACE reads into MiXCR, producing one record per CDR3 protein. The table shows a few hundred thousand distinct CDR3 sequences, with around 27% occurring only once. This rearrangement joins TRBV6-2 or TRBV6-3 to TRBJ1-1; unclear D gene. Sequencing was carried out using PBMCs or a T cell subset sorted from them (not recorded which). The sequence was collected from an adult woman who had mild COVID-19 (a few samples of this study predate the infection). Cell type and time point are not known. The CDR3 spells CASRPRSVGTEAFF. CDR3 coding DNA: TGTGCCAGCAGACCGCGCTCAGTGGGGACTGAAGCTTTCTTT.